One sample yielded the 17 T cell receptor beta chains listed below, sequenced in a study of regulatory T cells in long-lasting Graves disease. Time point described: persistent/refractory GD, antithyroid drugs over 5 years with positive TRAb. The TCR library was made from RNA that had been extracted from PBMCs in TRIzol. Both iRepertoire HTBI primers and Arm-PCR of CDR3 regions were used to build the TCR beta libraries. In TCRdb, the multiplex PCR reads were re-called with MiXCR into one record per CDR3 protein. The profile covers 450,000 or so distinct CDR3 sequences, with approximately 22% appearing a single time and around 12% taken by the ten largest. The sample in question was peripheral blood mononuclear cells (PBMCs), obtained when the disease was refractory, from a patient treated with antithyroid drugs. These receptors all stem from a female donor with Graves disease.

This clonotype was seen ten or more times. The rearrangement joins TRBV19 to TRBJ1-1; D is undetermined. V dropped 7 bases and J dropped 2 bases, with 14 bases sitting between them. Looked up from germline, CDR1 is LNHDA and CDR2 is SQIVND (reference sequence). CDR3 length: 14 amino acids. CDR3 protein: CASTEGVGNTEAFF. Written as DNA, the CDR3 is TGTGCCAGTACGGAGGGAGTGGGAAACACTGAAGCTTTCTTT.

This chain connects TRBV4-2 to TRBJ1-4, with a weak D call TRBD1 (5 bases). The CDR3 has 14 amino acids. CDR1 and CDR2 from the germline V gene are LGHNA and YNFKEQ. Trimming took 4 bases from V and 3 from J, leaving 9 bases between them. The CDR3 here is CASSPWGSNEKLFF. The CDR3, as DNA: TGTGCCAGCAGCCCCTGGGGGTCTAATGAAAAACTGTTTTTT.

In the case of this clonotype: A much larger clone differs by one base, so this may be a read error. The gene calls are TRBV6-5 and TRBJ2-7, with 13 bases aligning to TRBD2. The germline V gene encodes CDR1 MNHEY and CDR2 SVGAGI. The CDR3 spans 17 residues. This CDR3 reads CTSSSWTSGSRSYEQYF. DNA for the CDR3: TGTACCAGCAGTTCGTGGACTAGCGGGAGTCGGTCCTACGAGCAGTACTTC.

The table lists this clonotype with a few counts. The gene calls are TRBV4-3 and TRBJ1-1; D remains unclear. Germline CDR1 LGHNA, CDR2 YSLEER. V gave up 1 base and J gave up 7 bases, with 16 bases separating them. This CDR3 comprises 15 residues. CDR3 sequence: CASSQAGWGFGEAFF. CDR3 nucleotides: TGCGCCAGCAGCCAAGCGGGGTGGGGTTTCGGTGAAGCTTTCTTT.

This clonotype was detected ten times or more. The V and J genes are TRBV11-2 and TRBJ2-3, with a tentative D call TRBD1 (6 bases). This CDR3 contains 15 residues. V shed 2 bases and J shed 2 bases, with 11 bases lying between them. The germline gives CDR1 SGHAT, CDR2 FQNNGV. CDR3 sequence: CASSLIGQLTDTQYF. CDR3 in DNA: TGTGCCAGCAGCTTAATCGGACAGCTCACAGATACGCAGTATTTT. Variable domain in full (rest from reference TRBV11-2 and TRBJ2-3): EAGVAQSPRYKIIEKRQSVAFWCNPISGHATLYWYQQILGQGPKLLIQFQNNGVVDDSQLPKDRFSAERLKGVDSTLKIQPAKLEDSAVYLCASSLIGQLTDTQYFGPGTRLTVL.

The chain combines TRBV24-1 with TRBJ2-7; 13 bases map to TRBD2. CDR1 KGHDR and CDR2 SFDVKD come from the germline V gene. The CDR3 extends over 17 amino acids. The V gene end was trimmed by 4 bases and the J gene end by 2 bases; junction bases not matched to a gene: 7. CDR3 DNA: TGTGCCACCAGTGAGAGACCGGGACTAGCGGGAACCTACGAGCAGTACTTC. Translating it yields CATSERPGLAGTYEQYF.

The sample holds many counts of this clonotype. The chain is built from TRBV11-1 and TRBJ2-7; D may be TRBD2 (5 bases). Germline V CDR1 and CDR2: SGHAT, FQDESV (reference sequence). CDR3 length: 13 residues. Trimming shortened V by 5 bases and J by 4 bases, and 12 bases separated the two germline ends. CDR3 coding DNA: TGTGCCAGCAGCCCGCGACGGACTTACGAGCAGTACTTC. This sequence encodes CASSPRRTYEQYF.

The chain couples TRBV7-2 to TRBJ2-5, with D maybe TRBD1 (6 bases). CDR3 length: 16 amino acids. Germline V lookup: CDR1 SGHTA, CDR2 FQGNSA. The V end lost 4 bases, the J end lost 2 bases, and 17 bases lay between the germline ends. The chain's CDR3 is CASSSLNREAQETQYF. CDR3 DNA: TGTGCCAGCAGCTCCCTTAACAGGGAAGCTCAAGAGACCCAGTACTTC. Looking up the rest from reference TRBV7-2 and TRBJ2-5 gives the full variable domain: GAGVSQSPSNKVTEKGKDVELRCDPISGHTALYWYRQSLGQGLEFLIYFQGNSAPDKSGLPSDRFSAERTGGSVSTLTIQRTQQEDSAVYLCASSSLNREAQETQYFGPGTRLLVL.

CDR3 bases: TGCGCCAGCAGCACTTCGTCAGGGTATGAAGAGACCCAGTACTTC. This sequence encodes CASSTSSGYEETQYF. The chain employs TRBV5-1 and TRBJ2-5, with a possible D match to TRBD1 (5 bases). The CDR3 loop spans 15 amino acids. The V end lost 4 bases, the J end lost 3 bases, and 16 bases lay between the germline ends. Germline CDR1 SGHRS, CDR2 YFSETQ.

In DNA form, the CDR3 reads TGTGCCAGCAGTTCGGGACAGGGGTTTAATTCACCCCTCCACTTT. It specifies CASSSGQGFNSPLHF. The chain couples TRBV6-9 to TRBJ1-6, with TRBD1 identical over 10 bases. The germline V gene has CDR1 MNHGY and CDR2 SVAAGI. The CDR3 loop spans 15 amino acids. V was clipped by 4 bases and J by 6 bases; unmatched bases: 3.

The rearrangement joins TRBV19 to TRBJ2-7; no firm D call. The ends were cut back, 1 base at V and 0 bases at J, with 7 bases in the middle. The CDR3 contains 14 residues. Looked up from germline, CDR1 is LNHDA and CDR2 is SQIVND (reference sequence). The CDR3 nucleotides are TGTGCCAGTAGTATAGGGGCCACCTCCTACGAGCAGTACTTC. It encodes CASSIGATSYEQYF.

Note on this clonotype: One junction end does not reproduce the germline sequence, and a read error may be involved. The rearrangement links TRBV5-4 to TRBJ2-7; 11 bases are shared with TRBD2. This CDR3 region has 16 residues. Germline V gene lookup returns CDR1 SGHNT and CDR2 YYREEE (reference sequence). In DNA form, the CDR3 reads TGTGCTAGCAGCTCACTAACTAGCGGGGGATCCTACGAGCAGTACTTC. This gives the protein CASSSLTSGGSYEQYF.

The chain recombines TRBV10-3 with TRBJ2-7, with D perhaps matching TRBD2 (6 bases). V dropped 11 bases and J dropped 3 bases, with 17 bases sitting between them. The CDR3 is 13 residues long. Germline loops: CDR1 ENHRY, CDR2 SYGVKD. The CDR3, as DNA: TGTGCCTCGACGGGGGAGAAGGGCTACGAGCAGTACTTC. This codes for CASTGEKGYEQYF.

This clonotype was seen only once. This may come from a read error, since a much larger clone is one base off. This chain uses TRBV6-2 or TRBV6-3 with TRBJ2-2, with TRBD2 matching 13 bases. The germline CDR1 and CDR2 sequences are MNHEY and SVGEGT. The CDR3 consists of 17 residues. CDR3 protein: CASSRGLAGANTGELVF. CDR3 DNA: TGTGCCAGCAGTCGCGGACTAGCGGGGGCGAACACCGGGGAGCTGGTTTTT.

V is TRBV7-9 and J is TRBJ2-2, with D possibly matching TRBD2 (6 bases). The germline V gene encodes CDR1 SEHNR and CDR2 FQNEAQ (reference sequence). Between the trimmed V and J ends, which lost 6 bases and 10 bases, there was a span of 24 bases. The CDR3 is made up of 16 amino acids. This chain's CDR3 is CASSYPGTGTPEELFF. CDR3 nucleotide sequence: TGTGCCAGCAGTTACCCCGGGACTGGAACACCGGAGGAGCTGTTTTTT.

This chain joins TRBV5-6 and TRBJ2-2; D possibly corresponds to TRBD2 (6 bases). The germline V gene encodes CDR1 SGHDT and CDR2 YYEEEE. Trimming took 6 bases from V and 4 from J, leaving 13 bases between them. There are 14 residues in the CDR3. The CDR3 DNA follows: TGTGCCAGCACCGCTCTGGGGGGCACCGGGGAGCTGTTTTTT. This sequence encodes CASTALGGTGELFF.

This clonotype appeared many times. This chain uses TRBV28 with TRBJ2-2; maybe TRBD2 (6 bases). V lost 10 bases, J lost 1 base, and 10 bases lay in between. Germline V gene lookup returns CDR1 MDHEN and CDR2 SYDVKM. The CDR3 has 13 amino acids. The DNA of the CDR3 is TGTGCCATGCGGGACCAGAACACCGGGGAGCTGTTTTTT. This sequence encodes CAMRDQNTGELFF.